The 7 T cell receptor beta chains listed next were all sequenced from one sample in a study of OX40 agonist ivuxolimab in advanced cancers. The protocol was immunoSEQ multiplex PCR, while the TCRdb copy is restricted to in-frame clones and leaves out a portion. Of some 81,000 clones in the sample, around 86% are singletons; the top ten hold just under 2%. This material consisted of CD4+ or CD8+ T cells sorted from blood, taken in a trial of the OX40 agonist ivuxolimab. The receptors were gathered from an adult with an advanced solid tumor such as melanoma, head and neck, liver or kidney cancer.

This rearrangement joins TRBV28 to TRBJ2-7, with D unclear. Germline assignment: CDR1 MDHEN and CDR2 SYDVKM. The CDR3 runs 14 residues. Trimming removed 2 bases at V and 3 bases at J, with 11 bases between. The CDR3 region is CASSLQLDGYEQYF. The CDR3 DNA reads TGTGCCAGCAGTTTACAACTGGACGGCTACGAGCAGTACTTC.

This rearrangement joins TRBV7-3 to TRBJ2-5; 10 positions match TRBD1. This CDR3 has 15 amino acids. The V and J ends lost 6 bases and 5 bases, in that order; junction bases with no gene match: 9. Per the germline V gene, CDR1 is SGHTA and CDR2 is FQGTGA. The CDR3 protein is CASRRSGTGEETQYF. The DNA for the CDR3 is TGTGCCAGCAGGCGCTCAGGGACAGGGGAGGAGACCCAGTACTTC. Full variable domain (remainder filled in from reference TRBV7-3 and TRBJ2-5): GAGVSQTPSNKVTEKGKYVELRCDPISGHTALYWYRQSLGQGPEFLIYFQGTGAADDSGLPNDRFFAVRPEGSVSTLKIQRTERGDSAVYLCASRRSGTGEETQYFGPGTRLLVL.

The chain has TRBV11-2 and TRBJ2-3; D gene unclear. Per the germline V gene, CDR1 is SGHAT and CDR2 is FQNNGV. V shed 0 bases and J shed 3 bases, with 7 bases lying between them. This CDR3 contains 14 residues. CDR3 nucleotides: TGTGCCAGCAGCTTAGATATACAGACAGATACGCAGTATTTT. Translation gives CASSLDIQTDTQYF.

The V call is TRBV5-1, the J call TRBJ2-1; 10 bases line up with TRBD2. Germline lookup yields CDR1 SGHRS and CDR2 YFSETQ. Trimming cost V 4 bases and J 8 bases; bases outside gene matches: 9. There are 15 residues in the CDR3. CDR3 in DNA: TGCGCCAGCAGCATCCCAGCGGGGGGGCCCCATGAGCAGTTCTTC. Amino acid sequence: CASSIPAGGPHEQFF.

The J gene is TRBJ2-7, the V gene TRBV7-2, with D uncertain. The CDR3 has 15 residues. CDR1 SGHTA and CDR2 FQGNSA come from the germline V gene. Trimming took off 1 base at V and 2 bases at J, with 12 bases between the two ends. The CDR3 reads CASSLGSAETYEQYF. CDR3 sequence (DNA): TGTGCCAGCAGCTTAGGCTCTGCAGAGACCTACGAGCAGTACTTC.

The V gene is TRBV10-3, the J gene TRBJ1-1; 9 bases are shared with TRBD1. The CDR3 is made up of 14 amino acids. Germline values: CDR1 ENHRY, CDR2 SYGVKD. The junction had 4 bases not matched to a gene; V was cut back by 0 bases and J by 8 bases. The CDR3 nucleotides are TGTGCCATCAGTGAGTCTGGGACAGGGACAGAAGCTTTCTTT. Translating gives CAISESGTGTEAFF.

This chain uses TRBV5-1 with TRBJ1-6; no firm D call. The CDR3 extends over 15 amino acids. The V gene's germline CDR1 is SGHRS and CDR2 YFSETQ. The ends were cut back, 5 bases at V and 10 bases at J, with 19 bases in the middle. In DNA, the CDR3 is TGCGCCAGCAGAACTGGCGGAATAATTGGGTCACCCCTCCACTTT. Its translation is CASRTGGIIGSPLHF.